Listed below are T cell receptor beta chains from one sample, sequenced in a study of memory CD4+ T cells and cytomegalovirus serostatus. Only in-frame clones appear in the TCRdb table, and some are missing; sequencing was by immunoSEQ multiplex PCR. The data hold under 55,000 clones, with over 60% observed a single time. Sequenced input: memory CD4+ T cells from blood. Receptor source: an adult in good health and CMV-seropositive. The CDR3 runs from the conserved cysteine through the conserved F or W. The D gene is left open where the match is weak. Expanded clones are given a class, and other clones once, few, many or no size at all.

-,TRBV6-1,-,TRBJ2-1,TGTGCCAGCAGTGAAGTTACACGGAGAGATGAGCAGTTCTTC,CASSEVTRRDEQFF
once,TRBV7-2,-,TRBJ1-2,TGTGCCAGCACCCCGCCCGGACTAACTTATGGCTACACCTTC,CASTPPGLTYGYTF
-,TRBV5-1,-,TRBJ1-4,TGCGCCAGCAGCTCGGGGACAAGGGTGGCGAATGAAAAACTGTTTTTT,CASSSGTRVANEKLFF
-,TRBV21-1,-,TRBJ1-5,TGTGCCAGCAGCGACAACAGGGGGCCTCTTGATCAGCCCCAGCATTTT,CASSDNRGPLDQPQHF
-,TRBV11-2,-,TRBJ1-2,TGTGCCAGCAGCCGAACGATTGGCTACACCTTC,CASSRTIGYTF
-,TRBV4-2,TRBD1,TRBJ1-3,TGTGCCAGCAGCCAAAGGACAGGGTCCGGAAACACCATATATTTT,CASSQRTGSGNTIYF
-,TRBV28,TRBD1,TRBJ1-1,TGTGCCAGCAGTTTATGGCCCTTGAGGGGGCGCGGGAACACTGAAGCTTTCTTT,CASSLWPLRGRGNTEAFF
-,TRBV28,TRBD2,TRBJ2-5,TGTGCCAGCAGTGGGGGGGGACTAGCGGAGACCCAGTACTTC,CASSGGGLAETQYF
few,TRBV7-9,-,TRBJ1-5,TGTGCCAGCAGCTTACAGCCCAATCAGCCCCAGCATTTT,CASSLQPNQPQHF
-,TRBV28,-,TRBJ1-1,TGTGCCAGCAGGACTCGGGACTTTGAAGCTTTCTTT,CASRTRDFEAFF
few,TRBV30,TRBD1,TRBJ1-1,TGTGCCTGGAGACAACCCAGGGGGACTTTCTTT,CAWRQPRGTFF
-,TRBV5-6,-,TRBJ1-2,TGTGCCAGCAGCTTGATAGCCTACCCTAACTATGGCTACACCTTC,CASSLIAYPNYGYTF
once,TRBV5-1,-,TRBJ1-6,TGCGCCAGCAGCTTGAGGGACCTTACAGGAACTCGTGGTTCACCCCTCCACTTT,CASSLRDLTGTRGSPLHF
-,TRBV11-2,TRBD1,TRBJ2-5,TGTGCCAGCAGCTTAGACAGGGGGTACCAAGAGACCCAGTACTTC,CASSLDRGYQETQYF
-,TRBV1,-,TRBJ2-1,TGCACCAGCAGTCGTTACTCCGGATTAGACCCCTACAATGAGCAGTTCTTC,CTSSRYSGLDPYNEQFF
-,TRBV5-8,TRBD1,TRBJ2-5,TGTGCCAGCAGCTTGTTCGACAGGGGGAAGACCCAGTACTTC,CASSLFDRGKTQYF
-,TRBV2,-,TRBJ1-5,TGTGCCAGCAGTGACGTGGGCTCGAATCAGCCCCAGCATTTT,CASSDVGSNQPQHF
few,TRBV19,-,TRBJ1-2,TGTGCCAGTATTAACAGGGCCTCGAGTTCGGGCTACACCTTC,CASINRASSSGYTF
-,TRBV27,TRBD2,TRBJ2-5,TGTGCCAGCAAACTCGGGACTAGCGGCCAAGAGACCCAGTACTTC,CASKLGTSGQETQYF
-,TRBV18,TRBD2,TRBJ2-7,TGTGCCAGCTCACGTAGCGGGGCGATATACGAGCAGTACTTC,CASSRSGAIYEQYF
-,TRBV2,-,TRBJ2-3,TGTGCCAGCAGTGTAACTAGCTCAGATACGCAGTATTTT,CASSVTSSDTQYF
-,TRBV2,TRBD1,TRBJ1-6,TGTGCCAGCAGTGGGGACAGCACCTATAATTCACCCCTCCACTTT,CASSGDSTYNSPLHF
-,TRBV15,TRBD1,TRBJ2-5,TGTGCCACCAGCAGAGATGGCAGGGGGGAGACCCAGTACTTC,CATSRDGRGETQYF
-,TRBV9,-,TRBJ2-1,TGTGCCAGCAGCGTACCAGACAGAACTACTGCGAGCTCCTACAATGAGCAGTTCTTC,CASSVPDRTTASSYNEQFF
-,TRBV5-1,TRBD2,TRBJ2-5,TGCGCCAGCAGCTTGGCCCTAGCGGGAGGGAAAGAGACCCAGTACTTC,CASSLALAGGKETQYF
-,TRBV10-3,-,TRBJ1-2,TGTGCCATCAGTGAGTCGGGGAAGGGCCCCTCCCGTTACACCTTC,CAISESGKGPSRYTF
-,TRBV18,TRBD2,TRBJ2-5,TGTGCCAGCTCACGTGAACTAGCGGATCAAGAGACCCAGTACTTC,CASSRELADQETQYF
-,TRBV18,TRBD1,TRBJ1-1,TGTGCCAGCTCACCGGGGGGGACAGGAGGATCGAACACTGAAGCTTTCTTT,CASSPGGTGGSNTEAFF
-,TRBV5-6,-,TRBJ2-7,TGTGCCAGCAGCCCCGGGGCCTCCTACGAGCAGTACTTC,CASSPGASYEQYF
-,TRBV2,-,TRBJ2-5,TGTGCCAGCATATTAGCTTTTCCAGAGACCCAGTACTTC,CASILAFPETQYF
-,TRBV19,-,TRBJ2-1,TGTGCCAGTAGCGGACTTTCTGGGTCGGAGCAGTTCTTC,CASSGLSGSEQFF
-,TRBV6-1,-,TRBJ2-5,TGTGCCAGCAGTGAAATTGCTAGGACCGTAATGACCCAGTACTTC,CASSEIARTVMTQYF
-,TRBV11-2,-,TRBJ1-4,TGTGCCAGCAGCGCCCAGGGTATTATCAATGAAAAACTGTTTTTT,CASSAQGIINEKLFF
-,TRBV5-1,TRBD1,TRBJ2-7,TGCGCCAGCAGCTTGGAGGGACAGGACCTCTACGAGCAGTACTTC,CASSLEGQDLYEQYF
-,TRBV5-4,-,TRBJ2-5,TGTGCCAGCAGCTTGGGAACTAGTCCAGAGACCCAGTACTTC,CASSLGTSPETQYF
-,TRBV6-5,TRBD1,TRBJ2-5,TGTGCCAGCAGTTACGCCCAGGGGGCCGAGACCCAGTACTTC,CASSYAQGAETQYF
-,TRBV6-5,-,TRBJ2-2,TGTGCCAGCAGTCCCCGAGGGGATACCGGGGAGCTGTTTTTT,CASSPRGDTGELFF
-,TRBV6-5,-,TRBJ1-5,TGTGCCAGCAGCCGGCAAAATAGCAATCAGCCCCAGCATTTT,CASSRQNSNQPQHF
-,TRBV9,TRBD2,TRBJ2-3,TGTGCCAGCAGCGTAGGACTAGCGGCCTCTAGCACAGATACGCAGTATTTT,CASSVGLAASSTDTQYF
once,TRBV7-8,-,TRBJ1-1,TGTGCCAGCAGCTTACGTGAGGGGGGGAACACTGAAGCTTTCTTT,CASSLREGGNTEAFF
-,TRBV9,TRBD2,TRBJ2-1,TGTGCCAGCAGCGTAGAACTAGCGGGTCGGAGTGAGCAGTTCTTC,CASSVELAGRSEQFF
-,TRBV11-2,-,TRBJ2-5,TGTGCCAGCAGCTTCTCAGGGCCGGAGACCCAGTACTTC,CASSFSGPETQYF
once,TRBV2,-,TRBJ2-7,TGTGCCAGCAGTGAAGCGCTTCAGACTAGCTACGAGCAGTACTTC,CASSEALQTSYEQYF
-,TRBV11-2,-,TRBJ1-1,TGTGCCAGCAGCTTAGGAAGGAGACAGCACAACACTGAAGCTTTCTTT,CASSLGRRQHNTEAFF
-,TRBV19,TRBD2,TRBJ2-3,TGTGCCAGTAGTACCGGGAGGTGGACAGATACGCAGTATTTT,CASSTGRWTDTQYF
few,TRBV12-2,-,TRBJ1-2,TGTGCAAGTCGGGGTCAATCCGTGGACCTCTATGGCTACACCTTC,CASRGQSVDLYGYTF
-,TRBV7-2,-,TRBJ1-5,TGTGCCAGCAGCTTAGCTTCAGGAGGCCAGCCCCAGCATTTT,CASSLASGGQPQHF
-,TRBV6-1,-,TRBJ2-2,TGTGCCAGCAGTAGACAGGTGGCCGGGGAGCTGTTTTTT,CASSRQVAGELFF
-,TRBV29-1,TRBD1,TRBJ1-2,TGCAGCGTGGAAAGGGACAGACCCAACTATGGCTACACCTTC,CSVERDRPNYGYTF
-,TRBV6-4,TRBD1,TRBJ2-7,TGTGCCAGCAGCCCCGCCGATCCCGGACAGGGGGCCCATTACGAGCAGTACTTC,CASSPADPGQGAHYEQYF
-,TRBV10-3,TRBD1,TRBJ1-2,TGTGCCATCAGCGGGACAGGGGGGTCGAGCTATGGCTACACCTTC,CAISGTGGSSYGYTF
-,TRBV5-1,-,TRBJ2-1,TGCGCCAGCAGCTTGACCCTGATCGATGAGCAGTTCTTC,CASSLTLIDEQFF
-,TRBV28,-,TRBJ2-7,TGTGCCAGCACCCGGCCGGGGTCCCACGAGCAGTACTTC,CASTRPGSHEQYF